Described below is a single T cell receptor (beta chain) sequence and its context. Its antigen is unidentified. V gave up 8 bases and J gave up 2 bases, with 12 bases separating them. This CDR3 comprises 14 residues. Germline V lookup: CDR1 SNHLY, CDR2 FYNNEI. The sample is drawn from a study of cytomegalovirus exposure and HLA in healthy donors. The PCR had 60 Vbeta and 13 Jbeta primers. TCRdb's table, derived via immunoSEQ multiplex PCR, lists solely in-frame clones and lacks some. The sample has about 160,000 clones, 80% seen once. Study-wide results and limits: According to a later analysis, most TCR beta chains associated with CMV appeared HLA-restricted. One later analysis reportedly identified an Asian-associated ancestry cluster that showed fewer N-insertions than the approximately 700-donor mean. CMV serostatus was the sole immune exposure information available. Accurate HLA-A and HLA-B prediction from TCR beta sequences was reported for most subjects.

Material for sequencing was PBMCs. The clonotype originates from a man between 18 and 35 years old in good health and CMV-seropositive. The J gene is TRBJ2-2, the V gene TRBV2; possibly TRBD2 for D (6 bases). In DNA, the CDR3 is TGTGCCAGCCGAAGGGACTTAAACACCGGGGAGCTGTTTTTT. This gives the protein CASRRDLNTGELFF.